These T cell receptor beta chains were read from a single sample in a study of PD-L1 blockade in urothelial cancer. Clones were read by immunoSEQ multiplex PCR, and TCRdb kept only the in-frame ones, dropping some. The sample has 48,000 or so clones; approximately 78% are singletons. The sample here was PBMCs, taken around atezolizumab (anti-PD-L1) treatment. Receptors were obtained from an older man with urothelial cancer. CDR3s include the opening cysteine and the closing phenylalanine or tryptophan. The order of the fields is J gene, V gene, clone size, CDR3 protein. Size is omitted from some rows. Given values are once, few, many or a class for expanded clones.

TRBJ2-2 | TRBV5-1 | once | CASSYGVGDTGELFF
TRBJ2-3 | TRBV5-1 | once | CASSSVGGLTGTQYF
TRBJ2-7 | TRBV28 | NA | CASSLTGYEQYF
TRBJ2-1 | TRBV19 | NA | CASSIAAGESVEQFF
TRBJ2-5 | TRBV5-1 | NA | CASSPMDSWGETQYF
TRBJ2-7 | TRBV18 | NA | CASSLTDRVGEQYF
TRBJ2-3 | TRBV2 | NA | CASRSWTGGGSDTQYF
TRBJ2-7 | TRBV13 | NA | CASSLVQRTYEQYF
TRBJ2-2 | TRBV7-9 | few | CAILLVGELTGELFF
TRBJ1-1 | TRBV19 | NA | CASSISADSTEAFF
TRBJ2-7 | TRBV6-1 | NA | CASSGGVNYEQYF
TRBJ2-1 | TRBV6-5 | NA | CASSYYNAGKNEQFF
TRBJ2-7 | TRBV5-1 | NA | CASSLGWRERNEQYF
TRBJ2-1 | TRBV6-6 | NA | CASSYRSLIYNEQFF
TRBJ1-5 | TRBV18 | NA | CASSEQADQPQHF
TRBJ2-7 | TRBV27 | NA | CASSLAPGTDSYEQYF
TRBJ1-3 | TRBV11-3 | NA | CASSLGTGPGNTIYF
TRBJ2-5 | TRBV9 | few | CASSVDPWDLETQYF
TRBJ2-7 | TRBV18 | NA | CASSPRSGRAGEQYF
TRBJ2-5 | TRBV5-1 | NA | CASSGGTGGYQETQYF
TRBJ1-2 | TRBV2 | NA | CASSALDYGYTF
TRBJ2-4 | TRBV19 | NA | CASSPGGNIQYF
TRBJ1-5 | TRBV2 | NA | CASSVLGHQGNQPQHF
TRBJ1-5 | TRBV5-1 | NA | CASREGTGGFDQPQHF
TRBJ2-3 | TRBV10-1 | NA | CASSESSDLTDTQYF
TRBJ1-1 | TRBV7-2 | NA | CASSLLNTEAFF
TRBJ2-1 | TRBV2 | few | CASSDGYNEQFF
TRBJ1-1 | TRBV19 | NA | CASSISDRNTEAFF
TRBJ2-1 | TRBV29-1 | NA | CSVLRVGNEQFF
TRBJ2-2 | TRBV27 | NA | CASSLLDGGNTGELFF
TRBJ1-2 | TRBV19 | NA | CASSTQTGGGYGYTF
TRBJ2-1 | TRBV28 | NA | CASRPTSGSSYNEQFF
TRBJ1-2 | TRBV6-1 | NA | CASWGVIYGYTF
TRBJ1-1 | TRBV6-5 | NA | CASSYSPDTEAFF
TRBJ1-5 | TRBV28 | few | CASKRGGNQPQHF
TRBJ1-1 | TRBV30 | NA | CAWSVGTGGLNTEAFF
TRBJ1-1 | TRBV27 | once | CASFKGLPNTEAFF
TRBJ1-1 | TRBV2 | NA | CASQTSRSQGTEAFF
TRBJ1-1 | TRBV11-3 | few | CASSPNVGGRAFF
TRBJ2-7 | TRBV28 | NA | CASRLGGGWSSYEQYF
TRBJ1-1 | TRBV7-3 | NA | CASSSKQGARLTEAFF
TRBJ1-1 | TRBV9 | NA | CASSVGRTGATEAFF
TRBJ2-1 | TRBV5-1 | NA | CASSPGTISSYNEQFF
TRBJ2-1 | TRBV10-3 | NA | CAITSTSSYNEQFF
TRBJ2-2 | TRBV5-6 | NA | CASSPGNTGELFF
TRBJ2-7 | TRBV11-3 | NA | CASSLVGDSEQYF